These T cell receptor beta chains were read from a single sample in a study of shared clonotypes between healthy human individuals. Profiling relied on immunoSEQ multiplex PCR, and the TCRdb table lists in-frame clones only, not all of them. The data hold around 1.6 million clones, with 95% to 99% observed a single time. The source material was naive CD4+ T cells sorted from blood. These receptors originate from a man aged 30 to 45 in good health. CDR3s include the opening cysteine and the closing phenylalanine or tryptophan. D genes are given only for firm matches. Clone size is shown for a subset of rows, as once, few, many or a class of expanded clone.

V gene: TRBV18
CDR3 length: 15
J gene: TRBJ2-5
clone size: .
D gene: TRBD1
CDR3 DNA: TGTGCCAGCTCACCCGGACAGGGACAACTAGAGACCCAGTACTTC
CDR3 protein: CASSPGQGQLETQYF

V gene: TRBV5-6
CDR3 length: 13
J gene: TRBJ1-5
clone size: .
D gene: TRBD1
CDR3 DNA: TGTGCCAGCAGCTCATGGACAGGCCAGCCCCAGCATTTT
CDR3 protein: CASSSWTGQPQHF

V gene: TRBV5-1
CDR3 length: 15
J gene: TRBJ1-4
clone size: .
D gene: .
CDR3 DNA: TGCGCCAGCAGGAGATACGGTGAGGTTAATGAAAAACTGTTTTTT
CDR3 protein: CASRRYGEVNEKLFF

V gene: TRBV6-1
CDR3 length: 13
J gene: TRBJ2-7
clone size: .
D gene: .
CDR3 DNA: TGTGCCAGCAGTGAAGGCGGGTTCTACGAGCAGTACTTC
CDR3 protein: CASSEGGFYEQYF

V gene: TRBV13
CDR3 length: 14
J gene: TRBJ1-4
clone size: .
D gene: .
CDR3 DNA: TGTGCCAGCAGCTTAAGCCCCTCTCTGGGGGAACTGTTTTTT
CDR3 protein: CASSLSPSLGELFF

V gene: TRBV15
CDR3 length: 14
J gene: TRBJ2-3
clone size: .
D gene: .
CDR3 DNA: TGTGCCACCAGCAGTACAGGGCTCACAGATACGCAGTATTTT
CDR3 protein: CATSSTGLTDTQYF

V gene: TRBV25-1
CDR3 length: 13
J gene: TRBJ1-1
clone size: .
D gene: .
CDR3 DNA: TGTGCCAGCAGTGAATTAGTGAACACTGAAGCTTTCTTT
CDR3 protein: CASSELVNTEAFF

V gene: TRBV29-1
CDR3 length: 13
J gene: TRBJ2-3
clone size: .
D gene: TRBD2
CDR3 DNA: TGCAGTCGAACTAGCGGGAGCACAGATACGCAGTATTTT
CDR3 protein: CSRTSGSTDTQYF

V gene: TRBV5-1
CDR3 length: 17
J gene: TRBJ2-1
clone size: once
D gene: TRBD1
CDR3 DNA: TGCGCCAGCCGGACAGGGAACCGGGACTGGGCCTACAATGAGCAGTTCTTC
CDR3 protein: CASRTGNRDWAYNEQFF

V gene: TRBV5-1
CDR3 length: 16
J gene: TRBJ2-1
clone size: .
D gene: TRBD2
CDR3 DNA: TGCGCCAGCAGCTCAGGACTAGCTGGCCTTTACAATGAGCAGTTCTTC
CDR3 protein: CASSSGLAGLYNEQFF

V gene: TRBV11-2
CDR3 length: 10
J gene: TRBJ2-7
clone size: .
D gene: .
CDR3 DNA: TGTGCCAGCAGCTTACTCGAGCAGTACTTC
CDR3 protein: CASSLLEQYF

V gene: TRBV10-2
CDR3 length: 14
J gene: TRBJ2-7
clone size: once
D gene: .
CDR3 DNA: TGCGCCAGCAGGACCCTCGGGAGCGGTAGCGAGCAGTACTTC
CDR3 protein: CASRTLGSGSEQYF

V gene: TRBV7-8
CDR3 length: 15
J gene: TRBJ2-7
clone size: .
D gene: .
CDR3 DNA: TGTGCCAGCAGCTTAGGATGGGCGCTCCCCTACGAGCAGTACTTC
CDR3 protein: CASSLGWALPYEQYF

V gene: TRBV5-1
CDR3 length: 15
J gene: TRBJ2-5
clone size: .
D gene: TRBD1
CDR3 DNA: TGCGCCAGCAGCTTTTTCACAGGGGGTACGGAGACCCAGTACTTC
CDR3 protein: CASSFFTGGTETQYF

V gene: TRBV27
CDR3 length: 16
J gene: TRBJ2-1
clone size: .
D gene: .
CDR3 DNA: TGTGCCAGCAGTTATGTCCCGGGTGGGGCGGACAATGAGCAGTTCTTC
CDR3 protein: CASSYVPGGADNEQFF

V gene: TRBV9
CDR3 length: 13
J gene: TRBJ2-3
clone size: once
D gene: .
CDR3 DNA: TGTGCCAGCAGCATATCGACTCTGGATACGCAGTATTTT
CDR3 protein: CASSISTLDTQYF

V gene: TRBV5-1
CDR3 length: 14
J gene: TRBJ1-3
clone size: .
D gene: .
CDR3 DNA: TGCGCCAGCAGCCCGGGGACATCTGGAAACACCATATATTTT
CDR3 protein: CASSPGTSGNTIYF

V gene: TRBV28
CDR3 length: 18
J gene: TRBJ1-4
clone size: once
D gene: .
CDR3 DNA: TGTGCCAGCAGTCAATTTGACAGACTAACCCCAACTAATGAAAAACTGTTTTTT
CDR3 protein: CASSQFDRLTPTNEKLFF

V gene: TRBV7-9
CDR3 length: 15
J gene: TRBJ1-2
clone size: .
D gene: TRBD1
CDR3 DNA: TGTGCCAGCAGCACCCTGACAGGGCTTGGCTATGGCTACACCTTC
CDR3 protein: CASSTLTGLGYGYTF